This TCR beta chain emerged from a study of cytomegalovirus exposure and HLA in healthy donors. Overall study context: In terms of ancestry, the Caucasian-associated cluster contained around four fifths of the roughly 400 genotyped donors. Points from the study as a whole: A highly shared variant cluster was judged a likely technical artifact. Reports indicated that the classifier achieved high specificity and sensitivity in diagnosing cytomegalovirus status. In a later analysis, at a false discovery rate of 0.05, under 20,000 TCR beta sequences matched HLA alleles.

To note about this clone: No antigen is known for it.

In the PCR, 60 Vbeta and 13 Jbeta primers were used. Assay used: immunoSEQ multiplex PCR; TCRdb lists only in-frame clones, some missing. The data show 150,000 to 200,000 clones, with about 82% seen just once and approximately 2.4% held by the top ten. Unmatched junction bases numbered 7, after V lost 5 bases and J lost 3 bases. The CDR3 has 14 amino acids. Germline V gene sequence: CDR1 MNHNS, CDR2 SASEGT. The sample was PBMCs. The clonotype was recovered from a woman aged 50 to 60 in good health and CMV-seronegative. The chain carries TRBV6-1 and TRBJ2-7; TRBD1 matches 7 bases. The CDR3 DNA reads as TGTGCCAGCAGTATTCCGGACAGGTTCTACGAGCAGTACTTC. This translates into CASSIPDRFYEQYF.